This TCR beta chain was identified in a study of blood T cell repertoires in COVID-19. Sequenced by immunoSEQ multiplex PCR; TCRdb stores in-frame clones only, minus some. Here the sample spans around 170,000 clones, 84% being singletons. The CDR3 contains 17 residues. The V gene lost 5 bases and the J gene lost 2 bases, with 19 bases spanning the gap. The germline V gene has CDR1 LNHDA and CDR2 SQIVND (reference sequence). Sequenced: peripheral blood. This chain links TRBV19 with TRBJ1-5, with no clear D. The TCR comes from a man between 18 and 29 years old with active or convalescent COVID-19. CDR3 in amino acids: CASSFLGSGSRNQPQHF. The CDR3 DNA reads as TGTGCCAGTAGTTTTCTAGGGAGTGGGAGTCGCAATCAGCCCCAGCATTTT.